Listed below are T cell receptor beta chains from one sample, sequenced in a study of T cells in Graves' hyperthyroidism and ophthalmopathy. TCRdb reprocessed the multiplex PCR reads via MiXCR and lists one record per CDR3 protein. Counted here are roughly 560,000 distinct CDR3 sequences, roughly 14% occurring once; the ten biggest clones make up about 3.9%. The source material was blood. All receptors derive from a woman aged 40 to 55 with Graves' ophthalmopathy. Each CDR3 is given with its conserved first and last residue. A D gene is named only where the DNA matches it firmly. Clone size is stated in some rows and not others, as once, few, many or a class when expanded.

clone size,D gene,J gene,V gene,CDR3 DNA,CDR3 protein
-,TRBD1,TRBJ1-6,TRBV10-3,TGTGCCATCAGCCCCAGACAGGGAGATTCACCCCTCCACTTT,CAISPRQGDSPLHF
-,TRBD2,TRBJ2-1,TRBV18,TGTGCCAGCTCACCTTCGGGGGGGGAGCCCCTCCACAATGAGCAGTTCTTC,CASSPSGGEPLHNEQFF
-,TRBD1,TRBJ1-5,TRBV6-2/TRBV6-3,TGTGCCAGCAGTTCCGGACAGGGCGATCAGCCCCAGCGTTTT,CASSSGQGDQPQRF
once,TRBD1,TRBJ1-5,TRBV20-1,TGCAGTGCTAGAGTCCGGGGCTCAGGGGGTTTGAATCAGCCCCAGCATTTT,CSARVRGSGGLNQPQHF
-,-,TRBJ1-6,TRBV6-2/TRBV6-3,TGTGCCAGCACCAAGGCGGGGAATTCACCCCTCCACTTT,CASTKAGNSPLHF
-,TRBD1,TRBJ1-3,TRBV18,TGTGCCAGCTCAGGGCCGCGACAGGGCCCGCGATTGATATATTTT,CASSGPRQGPRLIYF
once,TRBD2,TRBJ2-5,TRBV15,TGTGCCACCAGCACTCGGGGGGGACAAGAGACCCAGTACTTC,CATSTRGGQETQYF
many,-,TRBJ2-5,TRBV20-1,TGCAGTGCCATGACAGGCGTCGACGGGACCCAGTACTTC,CSAMTGVDGTQYF
many,-,TRBJ1-5,TRBV2,TGTGCCAGCAGTGAAGCGCGGTTCGGGACGGATAGCAATCAGCCCCAGCATTTT,CASSEARFGTDSNQPQHF
many,-,TRBJ1-1,TRBV12-3/TRBV12-4,TGTGCCAGCAGTTTCGTCCCTGGCACTGAAGCTTTCTTT,CASSFVPGTEAFF
many,TRBD2,TRBJ2-7,TRBV20-1,TGCAGTGCCCCGACTAGCGGGAGGTCCTACGAGCAGTACTTC,CSAPTSGRSYEQYF